A selection of T cell receptor beta chains follows, all from one sample in a study of blood T cell repertoires in COVID-19. Produced via immunoSEQ multiplex PCR; TCRdb's table is partial and in-frame only. Of 90,000 or so clones in the sample, about 91% were seen once. The sequenced sample consisted of peripheral blood. The receptor source for this set is a man in his 60s with acute or convalescent COVID-19. Each CDR3 is given with its conserved first and last residue.

V gene: TRBV30
J gene: TRBJ1-1
CDR3 protein: CAWSVRGLVHPFTEAFF

V gene: TRBV19
J gene: TRBJ2-7
CDR3 protein: CASSHPGTYEQYF

V gene: TRBV10-3
J gene: TRBJ2-2
CDR3 protein: CAISGLAGGSNTGELFF

V gene: TRBV6-5
J gene: TRBJ1-6
CDR3 protein: CASTGGQIHNSPLHF

V gene: TRBV6-6
J gene: TRBJ2-3
CDR3 protein: CASSPAPDRGKQYF

V gene: TRBV3-1/TRBV3-2
J gene: TRBJ2-7
CDR3 protein: CASSQSLAVQYF

V gene: TRBV6-1
J gene: TRBJ2-7
CDR3 protein: CASSERTGGSSYEQYF

V gene: TRBV5-1
J gene: TRBJ1-3
CDR3 protein: CASSIQGPGNTIYF

V gene: TRBV24-1
J gene: TRBJ2-1
CDR3 protein: CATSDYGVKNAGGRNEQFF

V gene: TRBV19
J gene: TRBJ1-1
CDR3 protein: CASNWAGGTEAFF

V gene: TRBV7-2
J gene: TRBJ2-7
CDR3 protein: CASSLEAGAGYEQYF

V gene: TRBV3-1/TRBV3-2
J gene: TRBJ1-5
CDR3 protein: CASSQGPLSNQPQHF

V gene: TRBV20-1
J gene: TRBJ2-7
CDR3 protein: CSASRTGTSYEQYF

V gene: TRBV6-5
J gene: TRBJ1-1
CDR3 protein: CASSYSRGQEAFF

V gene: TRBV20-1
J gene: TRBJ1-2
CDR3 protein: CSAEGQNGYTF

V gene: TRBV20-1
J gene: TRBJ2-3
CDR3 protein: CSASPGQNTDTQYF

V gene: TRBV9
J gene: TRBJ2-1
CDR3 protein: CASSVDLLGANEQFF

V gene: TRBV10-3
J gene: TRBJ1-5
CDR3 protein: CAISEMHGSNQPQHF

V gene: TRBV5-1
J gene: TRBJ1-2
CDR3 protein: CASSYTGGLGYGYTF

V gene: TRBV12-2
J gene: TRBJ1-5
CDR3 protein: CASRLNRRDSPNQPQHF

V gene: TRBV5-1
J gene: TRBJ1-6
CDR3 protein: CASSLADRANSPLHF

V gene: TRBV11-2
J gene: TRBJ2-3
CDR3 protein: CASSLAGTDTQYF

V gene: TRBV24-1
J gene: TRBJ2-1
CDR3 protein: CATNRDNEQFF

V gene: TRBV6-5
J gene: TRBJ2-7
CDR3 protein: CASSYLDRVYEQYF

V gene: TRBV4-1
J gene: TRBJ2-3
CDR3 protein: CASSQTQEDTQYF

V gene: TRBV24-1
J gene: TRBJ2-7
CDR3 protein: CATSGTQGNEQYF

V gene: TRBV6-1
J gene: TRBJ1-5
CDR3 protein: CASSEGQVSNQPQHF

V gene: TRBV19
J gene: TRBJ1-5
CDR3 protein: CASSIQLRTLNQPQHF

V gene: TRBV28
J gene: TRBJ2-2
CDR3 protein: CASSLSGQGAGELFF

V gene: TRBV4-2
J gene: TRBJ2-7
CDR3 protein: CASSHHTSGTSGRASIYEQYF

V gene: TRBV7-8
J gene: TRBJ1-1
CDR3 protein: CASSRTAGTEAFF

V gene: TRBV7-9
J gene: TRBJ2-7
CDR3 protein: CASSLGTSGKNEQYF

V gene: TRBV19
J gene: TRBJ2-3
CDR3 protein: CASSRLLAGSTDTQYF

V gene: TRBV19
J gene: TRBJ1-4
CDR3 protein: CASSTSRGNEKLFF

V gene: TRBV11-2
J gene: TRBJ2-7
CDR3 protein: CASSWTSGIYEQYF

V gene: TRBV7-3
J gene: TRBJ2-3
CDR3 protein: CASSLMSGDTQYF

V gene: TRBV6-5
J gene: TRBJ2-3
CDR3 protein: CASSVTDTQYF

V gene: TRBV11-2
J gene: TRBJ2-1
CDR3 protein: CASSPSGTSGSNEQFF

V gene: TRBV6-1
J gene: TRBJ1-2
CDR3 protein: CASSEAQFPGTGGGGYTF

V gene: TRBV27
J gene: TRBJ1-4
CDR3 protein: CASRVRHRTNEKLFF

V gene: TRBV14
J gene: TRBJ2-3
CDR3 protein: CASSQESPRGHTQYF

V gene: TRBV12-3/TRBV12-4
J gene: TRBJ1-1
CDR3 protein: CASSLGGVGVAFF

V gene: TRBV5-1
J gene: TRBJ1-1
CDR3 protein: CASSLGDDREAFF